Presented here are 27 T cell receptor beta chains from one specimen sequenced in a study of T-cell memory formation after mild COVID-19. TCRdb itself ran the 5' RACE reads through MiXCR, one entry per CDR3 protein. The sample shows 250,000 to 350,000 distinct CDR3 sequences, less than 20% of them seen only once. Sequenced input: PBMCs or a T cell subset sorted from them (not recorded which). These receptors were taken from a man younger than 30 who had mild COVID-19 (a few samples of this study predate the infection). Cell type and time point are not known.

A few counts support this clonotype. The chain couples TRBV20-1 to TRBJ2-7; 10 nucleotides line up with TRBD2. The CDR3 totals 13 residues. Looked up from germline, CDR1 is DFQATT and CDR2 is SNEGSKA (reference sequence). Germline trimming cut 1 base from V and 3 bases from J; bases unmatched to any gene: 0. DNA of the CDR3: TGCAGTGCTAGAGCTAGCGGGGGCTACGAGCAGTACGTC. The encoded protein is CSARASGGYEQYV.

The chain joins TRBV10-2 to TRBJ2-3; D is perhaps TRBD1 or TRBD2 (5 bases each). With 6 bases removed from V and 8 bases from J, the gap between germline ends came to 21 bases. In germline, CDR1 is WSHSY, CDR2 SAAADI. This CDR3 has 15 amino acids. The CDR3 bases are TGCGCCAGCAGGGGGACGAAACCTGAATTCGGTACGCAGTATTTT. Amino acids: CASRGTKPEFGTQYF.

This clonotype has more than one count but fewer than ten. The rearrangement links TRBV4-3 to TRBJ2-3, with D possibly matching TRBD2 (5 bases). This CDR3 is 15 amino acids long. Trimming removed 4 bases at V and 6 bases at J, with 17 bases between. The germline V gene encodes CDR1 LGHNA and CDR2 YSLEER. The CDR3 here is CASSRGQPRLDTQYF. The CDR3 nucleotides are TGCGCCAGCAGCCGCGGGCAACCTCGTCTTGATACGCAGTATTTT.

This clonotype appeared many times. The genes are TRBV4-3 and TRBJ2-1; D not certain. The CDR3 has 13 amino acids. The germline CDR1 and CDR2 sequences are LGHNA and YSLEER. Trimming left V 0 bases short and J 7 bases short, with 7 bases between. The CDR3 bases are TGCGCCAGCAGCCAAGAGGGGTGGAATGAGCAGTTCTTC. Protein: CASSQEGWNEQFF.

V gene TRBV27 combines with J gene TRBJ2-3, with 9 bases matching TRBD2. The ends lost 10 bases at V and 4 bases at J; junction bases unmatched: 9. The germline V gene encodes CDR1 MNHEY and CDR2 SMNVEV (reference sequence). CDR3 size: 14 residues. The CDR3 loop is CAIRSGGLSDTQYF. CDR3 bases: TGTGCCATCCGTAGCGGGGGCTTATCAGATACGCAGTATTTT.

This clonotype occurred a few times. The chain has TRBV29-1 and TRBJ2-2; possibly TRBD1 for D (6 bases). Germline V gene sequence: CDR1 SQVTM, CDR2 ANQGSEA. The CDR3 is 14 amino acids. Trimming cost V 4 bases and J 4 bases, with 13 bases left between them. CDR3: CSVGQQGSTGELFF. The DNA for the CDR3 is TGCAGCGTTGGACAACAGGGTAGCACCGGGGAGCTGTTTTTT.

This clonotype was detected only a few times. The genes are TRBV7-9 and TRBJ1-2, with D possibly TRBD1 on 5 matching bases. CDR1 and CDR2 from the germline V gene are SEHNR and FQNEAQ (reference sequence). V was shortened by 1 base and J by 1 base, with 10 bases between the two germline ends. The CDR3 length is 15 residues. The CDR3 reads CASSLVGDRNYGYTF. Written as DNA, the CDR3 is TGTGCCAGCAGCTTAGTTGGGGACCGTAACTATGGCTACACCTTC.

V is TRBV7-2 and J is TRBJ2-3; perhaps TRBD1 as D (8 bases). V was clipped by 3 bases and J by 0 bases, with 16 bases between them. CDR1 and CDR2 (germline): SGHTA, FQGNSA. This CDR3 comprises 17 residues. The CDR3 here is CASSFSYRGGSTDTQYF. The DNA of the CDR3 is TGTGCCAGCAGCTTCTCCTACAGGGGGGGTAGCACAGATACGCAGTATTTT.

This sequence joins TRBV7-9 and TRBJ1-1; a weak D match, TRBD1 (5 bases). Trimming pared 5 bases from V and 5 bases from J, leaving 18 bases between. The CDR3 has 15 amino acids. CDR1 is SEHNR, CDR2 FQNEAQ, per germline (reference sequence). The CDR3, as DNA: TGTGCCAGCAGCCGACCCGGTGGGGGAGGAACTGAAGCTTTCTTT. It specifies CASSRPGGGGTEAFF. Based on the CDR3 plus reference TRBV7-9 and TRBJ1-1, the full variable domain is DTGVSQNPRHKITKRGQNVTFRCDPISEHNRLYWYRQTLGQGPEFLTYFQNEAQLEKSRLLSDRFSAERPKGSFSTLEIQRTEQGDSAMYLCASSRPGGGGTEAFFGQGTRLTVV.

The chain links TRBV5-1 to TRBJ1-2; 7 positions match TRBD1. Germline V gene sequence: CDR1 SGHRS, CDR2 YFSETQ. The CDR3 consists of 14 residues. V gave up 4 bases and J gave up 6 bases; unmatched junction bases: 9. The CDR3 is CASSLDRVENGYTF. CDR3 bases: TGCGCCAGCAGCCTAGACAGGGTCGAAAATGGCTACACCTTC.

The chain recombines TRBV20-1 with TRBJ2-2, with unresolved D. Per the germline V gene, CDR1 is DFQATT and CDR2 is SNEGSKA (reference sequence). V dropped 6 bases and J dropped 0 bases, with 14 bases sitting between them. The CDR3 loop spans 15 amino acids. This chain's CDR3 is CSAPLANANTGELFF. In DNA form, the CDR3 reads TGCAGTGCCCCCCTCGCGAACGCGAACACCGGGGAGCTGTTTTTT.

The chain combines TRBV20-1 with TRBJ2-7, with no clear D. Germline V gene lookup returns CDR1 DFQATT and CDR2 SNEGSKA (reference sequence). CDR3 size: 13 residues. V was pared by 6 bases and J by 2 bases, with 14 bases between. CDR3 amino acids: CSARSPETYEQYF. The CDR3 nucleotides read TGCAGTGCCCGGAGTCCCGAAACCTACGAGCAGTACTTC.

The V call is TRBV7-3, the J call TRBJ2-7; D gene unclear. In germline, CDR1 is SGHTA, CDR2 FQGTGA. The CDR3 has 15 amino acids. V was pared by 0 bases and J by 2 bases, with 11 bases between. The CDR3 DNA follows: TGTGCCAGCAGCTTAACGTCAGCACCAACCTACGAGCAGTACGTC. Its translation: CASSLTSAPTYEQYV.

The rearrangement links TRBV7-2 to TRBJ1-1; D is unresolved. The CDR3 runs 13 residues. The germline gives CDR1 SGHTA, CDR2 FQGNSA. The V gene lost 1 base and the J gene lost 6 bases, with 9 bases spanning the gap. The CDR3: CASSLEAVAEAFF. The DNA of the CDR3 is TGTGCCAGCAGCTTAGAGGCGGTGGCTGAAGCTTTCTTT.

The CDR3 bases are TGTGCCAGCTCGGATACTCCGGGCAGGGGGGTCTATGGCTACACCTTC. Translating gives CASSDTPGRGVYGYTF. The chain links TRBV27 to TRBJ1-2; TRBD1 matches 7 bases. From germline, CDR1 is MNHEY and CDR2 SMNVEV (reference sequence). J lost 4 bases, V lost 8 bases, and 16 bases had no gene match. This CDR3 contains 16 residues.

The chain joins TRBV12-3 or TRBV12-4 to TRBJ2-3; D might be TRBD1 (5 bases). The CDR3 totals 15 residues. The V and J ends lost 2 bases and 0 bases respectively, with 9 bases between them. In nucleotides, the CDR3 is TGTGCCAGCAGTTTAAGGGGAATTAGCACAGATACGCAGTATTTT. Its translation is CASSLRGISTDTQYF.

The table lists this clonotype with a few counts. J is TRBJ1-5 and V is TRBV28; no clear D. The CDR3 spans 12 residues. Germline V gene lookup returns CDR1 MDHEN and CDR2 SYDVKM. Trimming took off 10 bases at V and 2 bases at J, with 9 bases between the two ends. This CDR3 reads CAIRLGNQPQHF. The CDR3 bases are TGTGCCATACGATTAGGCAATCAGCCCCAGCATTTT. The whole variable domain, remainder taken from reference TRBV28 and TRBJ1-5, is DVKVTQSSRYLVKRTGEKVFLECVQDMDHENMFWYRQDPGLGLRLIYFSYDVKMKEKGDIPEGYSVSREKKERFSLILESASTNQTSMYLCAIRLGNQPQHFGDGTRLSIL.

V usage is TRBV4-2 and J usage is TRBJ2-1; tentatively, D is TRBD1 or TRBD2 (6 bases each). The CDR3 consists of 13 residues. Trimming stripped 2 bases from V and 10 bases from J, with 12 bases between. CDR1 and CDR2 (germline): LGHNA, YNFKEQ. CDR3 in amino acids: CASSQNGGTEQFF. DNA for the CDR3: TGTGCCAGCAGCCAAAATGGAGGGACAGAGCAGTTCTTC.

This clonotype was recorded a few times. This sequence joins TRBV7-6 and TRBJ2-1; TRBD1 matches at 10 bases. The CDR3 contains 16 residues. V dropped 5 bases and J dropped 4; count of bases not matched to a gene: 8. Looked up from germline, CDR1 is SGHVS and CDR2 is FNYEAQ. The CDR3 loop is CASSRRQGATYNEQFF. CDR3 nucleotides: TGTGCCAGCAGCCGAAGACAGGGGGCTACATACAATGAGCAGTTCTTC.

In this sample, this clonotype turned up many times. CDR3 coding DNA: TGCAGCGTTGGAGCCAGAGGGGGCGAGCAGTACGTC. This translates into CSVGARGGEQYV. The chain has TRBV29-1 and TRBJ2-7; the D gene is possibly TRBD1 (6 bases). The CDR3 covers 12 residues. Trimming took off 4 bases at V and 6 bases at J, with 13 bases between the two ends. Looked up from germline, CDR1 is SQVTM and CDR2 is ANQGSEA.

This clonotype has a handful of counts. The chain employs TRBV4-1 and TRBJ1-5; D may be TRBD1 (5 bases). Germline assignment: CDR1 MGHRA and CDR2 YSYEKL. This CDR3 has 17 residues. V gave up 2 bases and J gave up 0 bases, with 14 bases separating them. CDR3 loop: CASSQQGISYSNQPQHF. DNA for the CDR3: TGCGCCAGCAGCCAACAGGGAATTAGCTATAGCAATCAGCCCCAGCATTTT.

This chain connects TRBV6-5 to TRBJ1-4; possibly TRBD1 for D (6 bases). V lost 4 bases and J 2 bases, leaving 14 bases between the germline ends. CDR3 length equals 16 residues. CDR1 and CDR2 (germline): MNHEY, SVGAGI. The CDR3, as DNA: TGTGCCAGCAGTTCCTCTAACAGGGCCACTAATGAAAAACTGTTTTTT. Protein product: CASSSSNRATNEKLFF.

In this sample, this clonotype turned up many times. The gene calls are TRBV7-2 and TRBJ2-3; D possibly corresponds to TRBD1 (7 bases). V shed 0 bases and J shed 5 bases, with 12 bases lying between them. This CDR3 is built from 15 residues. The germline gives CDR1 SGHTA, CDR2 FQGNSA. The CDR3 sequence is CASSLARQGGDTQYF. The CDR3 DNA reads as TGTGCCAGCAGCTTAGCGCGACAGGGAGGAGATACGCAGTATTTT. Combining the CDR3 with reference TRBV7-2 and TRBJ2-3 gives the whole variable domain GAGVSQSPSNKVTEKGKDVELRCDPISGHTALYWYRQSLGQGLEFLIYFQGNSAPDKSGLPSDRFSAERTGGSVSTLTIQRTQQEDSAVYLCASSLARQGGDTQYFGPGTRLTVL.

This clonotype was seen repeatedly, ten times or more. The rearrangement uses TRBV29-1 and TRBJ2-5, with D unclear. Trimming removed 8 bases from V and 2 bases from J, with 18 bases in between. The germline gives CDR1 SQVTM, CDR2 ANQGSEA. The CDR3 is made up of 14 amino acids. CDR3 in DNA: TGCAGCTCCCGTCTGACACCCAGACAAGAGACCCAGTACTTC. This codes for CSSRLTPRQETQYF.

This chain links TRBV30 with TRBJ2-1; no reliable D call. The CDR3 runs 12 residues. Trimming took off 0 bases at V and 8 bases at J, with 8 bases between the two ends. Germline lookup yields CDR1 GTSNPN and CDR2 SVGIG (reference sequence). The CDR3 DNA is TGTGCCTGGAGTGTACAAGGTCATGAGCAGTTCTTC. It specifies CAWSVQGHEQFF.

DNA of the CDR3: TGTGCCAGCAGTTACCGAAAACTAGGGGGTGAGCAGTTCTTC. It specifies CASSYRKLGGEQFF. The rearrangement joins TRBV6-5 to TRBJ2-1; D is perhaps TRBD1 (6 bases). The CDR3 spans 14 residues. The germline gives CDR1 MNHEY, CDR2 SVGAGI. With 2 bases removed from V and 9 bases from J, the gap between germline ends came to 14 bases.

This chain connects TRBV6-6 to TRBJ2-7, with 8 bases lining up with TRBD2. With 6 bases clipped from V and 3 bases from J, the junction kept 7 bases outside the gene matches. The CDR3 has 14 residues. CDR1 and CDR2 (germline): MNHNY, SVGAGI (reference sequence). The CDR3 DNA reads as TGTGCCAGCAGCCCCAAGCGGGGGCTCTACGAGCAGTACGTC. Translating gives CASSPKRGLYEQYV.